This is a list of T cell receptor beta chains from one sample in a study of post-analysis software for immune sequencing data. TCRdb fed the PCR reads into MiXCR, producing one record per CDR3 protein. The sample records some 700,000 distinct CDR3 sequences, 55% to 60% being singletons. Sequencing was performed on blood. These receptors all stem from a girl aged 2-15 years with multiple sclerosis. Each CDR3 is given with its conserved first and last residue. A D gene is named only where the DNA matches it firmly. Where a row states a size, it is once, few, many or the class of an expanded clone; other rows omit it.

abundance: few
d_gene: TRBD1
v_gene: TRBV3-1
j_gene: TRBJ2-4
CDR3nt: TGTGCCAGCAGCCACTCGACAGGGCCAAACATTCAGTACTTC
CDR3aa: CASSHSTGPNIQYF

abundance: few
d_gene: .
v_gene: TRBV6-1
j_gene: TRBJ2-3
CDR3nt: TGTGCCAGCAGTGAAACGGCCGAGATGGGTACGCAGTATTTT
CDR3aa: CASSETAEMGTQYF

abundance: .
d_gene: TRBD2
v_gene: TRBV2
j_gene: TRBJ2-1
CDR3nt: TGTGCCAGTAGTTTAGGGACTAGCTCCAACAATGAGCAGTTCTTC
CDR3aa: CASSLGTSSNNEQFF

abundance: .
d_gene: TRBD2
v_gene: TRBV6-2/TRBV6-3
j_gene: TRBJ2-4
CDR3nt: TGTGCCAGCAGTTACTGGACTAGCGAGAGCATTCAGTACTTC
CDR3aa: CASSYWTSESIQYF

abundance: .
d_gene: TRBD2
v_gene: TRBV20-1
j_gene: TRBJ2-7
CDR3nt: TGCAGTGCCGCATCCAGCGGGAGGGCCTACGAGCAGTACTTC
CDR3aa: CSAASSGRAYEQYF

abundance: few
d_gene: TRBD1
v_gene: TRBV27
j_gene: TRBJ1-4
CDR3nt: TGTGCCAGCAGTTTAACTCGACAGGGGGCAACTAATGAAAAACTGTTTTTT
CDR3aa: CASSLTRQGATNEKLFF

abundance: .
d_gene: TRBD2
v_gene: TRBV5-1
j_gene: TRBJ2-1
CDR3nt: TGCGCCAGCAGCCCACTACTAGCGGGAGGGAGGGATGAGCAGTTCTTC
CDR3aa: CASSPLLAGGRDEQFF

abundance: .
d_gene: .
v_gene: TRBV15
j_gene: TRBJ2-1
CDR3nt: TGTGCCACCAGCAGAGGATTAGCTGGGGCGATTAAGTTCTTC
CDR3aa: CATSRGLAGAIKFF

abundance: .
d_gene: .
v_gene: TRBV12-2
j_gene: TRBJ1-1
CDR3nt: TGTGCAACCCCCCGGGGTAGCGGCACTGAAGCTTTCTTT
CDR3aa: CATPRGSGTEAFF

abundance: .
d_gene: .
v_gene: TRBV11-2
j_gene: TRBJ1-2
CDR3nt: TGTGCCAGCAGCACAGGGACCTCCGAGGGCTACACCTTC
CDR3aa: CASSTGTSEGYTF

abundance: .
d_gene: .
v_gene: TRBV7-9
j_gene: TRBJ2-7
CDR3nt: TGTGCCAGCAGCTTATGGGTCGACGAGCAGTACTTC
CDR3aa: CASSLWVDEQYF

abundance: once
d_gene: .
v_gene: TRBV20-1
j_gene: TRBJ2-1
CDR3nt: TGCAGTGTAACGGACGGCTACAATGAGCAGTTCTTC
CDR3aa: CSVTDGYNEQFF

abundance: .
d_gene: .
v_gene: TRBV28
j_gene: TRBJ1-1
CDR3nt: TGTGCCAGCTTATCCTCGGCGGGGGTCTCCACTGAAGCTTTCTTT
CDR3aa: CASLSSAGVSTEAFF

abundance: .
d_gene: .
v_gene: TRBV6-6
j_gene: TRBJ2-5
CDR3nt: TGTGCCAGCAGTTCCCTCCGCCAGGGCCAAGAGACCCAGTACTTC
CDR3aa: CASSSLRQGQETQYF

abundance: few
d_gene: .
v_gene: TRBV6-5
j_gene: TRBJ2-6
CDR3nt: TGTGCCAGCAGCCGATTCCGGTTTGGGGCCAACGTCCTGACTTTC
CDR3aa: CASSRFRFGANVLTF

abundance: .
d_gene: .
v_gene: TRBV12-3/TRBV12-4
j_gene: TRBJ1-2
CDR3nt: TGTGCCAGCAGTCCCGCGCGGGGCTACACCTTC
CDR3aa: CASSPARGYTF

abundance: .
d_gene: TRBD2
v_gene: TRBV4-1
j_gene: TRBJ2-7
CDR3nt: TGCGCCAGCAGCCAACCGACTAGCGGGAGAAACGAGCAGTACTTC
CDR3aa: CASSQPTSGRNEQYF

abundance: .
d_gene: TRBD2
v_gene: TRBV6-1
j_gene: TRBJ2-2
CDR3nt: TGTGCCAGCAGTGAACTCACACTACCGGGACTACAGAACACCGGGGAGCTGTTTTTT
CDR3aa: CASSELTLPGLQNTGELFF

abundance: few
d_gene: .
v_gene: TRBV7-9
j_gene: TRBJ1-1
CDR3nt: TGTGCCACCGGGGTCCGGGACAAGGGGACTGAAGCTTTCTTT
CDR3aa: CATGVRDKGTEAFF

abundance: .
d_gene: TRBD2
v_gene: TRBV12-3/TRBV12-4
j_gene: TRBJ2-1
CDR3nt: TGTGCCAGCAGTCAAGGGACTAGTTTCGGTGAGCAGTTCTTC
CDR3aa: CASSQGTSFGEQFF

abundance: .
d_gene: .
v_gene: TRBV7-8
j_gene: TRBJ2-5
CDR3nt: TGTGCCAGCAGCTGTAACAGGGATGGAGAGACCCAGTACTTC
CDR3aa: CASSCNRDGETQYF

abundance: .
d_gene: .
v_gene: TRBV5-1
j_gene: TRBJ2-7
CDR3nt: TGCGCCAGCAGCTTGGAGGGAAACTCCGGCAACGAGCAGTACTTC
CDR3aa: CASSLEGNSGNEQYF

abundance: .
d_gene: TRBD1
v_gene: TRBV7-9
j_gene: TRBJ2-7
CDR3nt: TGTGCCAGCAGCCGACGGACAGGGGGCTACGAGCAGTACTTC
CDR3aa: CASSRRTGGYEQYF

abundance: few
d_gene: TRBD1
v_gene: TRBV29-1
j_gene: TRBJ2-1
CDR3nt: TGCAGCGTTGAGGGACAGATCTCCTACAATGAGCAGTTCTTC
CDR3aa: CSVEGQISYNEQFF

abundance: few
d_gene: TRBD2
v_gene: TRBV20-1
j_gene: TRBJ2-1
CDR3nt: TGCAGTGCTAGGAGAGCGGGAGGTAATGGGCAGTTCTTC
CDR3aa: CSARRAGGNGQFF

abundance: .
d_gene: TRBD2
v_gene: TRBV11-2
j_gene: TRBJ2-3
CDR3nt: TGTGCCAGCAGCTTAGAGACCCCGGGACTAGCGGGAGCTGCTGATACGCAGTATTTT
CDR3aa: CASSLETPGLAGAADTQYF

abundance: .
d_gene: TRBD1
v_gene: TRBV7-9
j_gene: TRBJ1-1
CDR3nt: TGTGCCAGCAGCTTCGTGGGACAGGGGAGCACTGAAGCTTTCTTT
CDR3aa: CASSFVGQGSTEAFF

abundance: .
d_gene: TRBD2
v_gene: TRBV11-2
j_gene: TRBJ2-3
CDR3nt: TGTGCCGGCAGCACTTCTAGCGGGAGAAGCACAGATACGCAGTATTTT
CDR3aa: CAGSTSSGRSTDTQYF

abundance: .
d_gene: .
v_gene: TRBV11-2
j_gene: TRBJ1-2
CDR3nt: TGTGCCAGCAGCTATGGCCCGGGGGAGGACGGCTACACCTTC
CDR3aa: CASSYGPGEDGYTF

abundance: .
d_gene: .
v_gene: TRBV6-1
j_gene: TRBJ2-5
CDR3nt: TGTGCCAGCAGTGACTACAATGAAGAGACCCAGTACTTC
CDR3aa: CASSDYNEETQYF

abundance: few
d_gene: .
v_gene: TRBV5-1
j_gene: TRBJ2-7
CDR3nt: TGCGCCAGCAGCTTAGGGACCCGAGGAGCCTACGAGCAGTACTTC
CDR3aa: CASSLGTRGAYEQYF